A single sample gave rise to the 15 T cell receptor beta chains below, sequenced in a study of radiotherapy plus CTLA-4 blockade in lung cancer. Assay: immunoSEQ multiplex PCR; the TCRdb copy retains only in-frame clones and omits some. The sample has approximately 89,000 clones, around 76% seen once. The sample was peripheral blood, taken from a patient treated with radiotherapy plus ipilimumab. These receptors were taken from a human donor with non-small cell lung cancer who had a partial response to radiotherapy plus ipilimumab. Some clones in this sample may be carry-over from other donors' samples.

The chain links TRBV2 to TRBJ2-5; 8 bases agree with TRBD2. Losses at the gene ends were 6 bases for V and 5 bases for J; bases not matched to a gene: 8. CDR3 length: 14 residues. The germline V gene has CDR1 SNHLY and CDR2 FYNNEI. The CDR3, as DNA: TGTGCCAGCAGCGCCGGGACTAGGACCGAGACCCAGTACTTC. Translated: CASSAGTRTETQYF.

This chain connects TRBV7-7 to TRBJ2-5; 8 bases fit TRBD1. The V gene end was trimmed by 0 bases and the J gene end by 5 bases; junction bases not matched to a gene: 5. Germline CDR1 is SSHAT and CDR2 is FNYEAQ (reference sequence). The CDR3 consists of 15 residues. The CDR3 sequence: CASSLAGQGWETQYF. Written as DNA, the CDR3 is TGTGCCAGCAGCTTAGCTGGACAGGGTTGGGAGACCCAGTACTTC.

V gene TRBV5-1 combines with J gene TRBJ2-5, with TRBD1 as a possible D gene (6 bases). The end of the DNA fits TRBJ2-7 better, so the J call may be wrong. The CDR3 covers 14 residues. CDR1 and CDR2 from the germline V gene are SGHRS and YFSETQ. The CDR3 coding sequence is TGCGCCAGCAGTACACAGGGTGAGACCTACGAGCAGTACTTC. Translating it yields CASSTQGETYEQYF.

CDR3 sequence reads: CASMEGGGQPQHF. Written as DNA, the CDR3 is TGTGCCAGCATGGAGGGAGGCGGTCAGCCCCAGCATTTT. The genes are TRBV6-5 and TRBJ1-5; D not resolved. This CDR3 region has 13 residues. CDR1 and CDR2 from the germline V gene are MNHEY and SVGAGI. V lost 7 bases and J 6 bases, leaving 13 bases between the germline ends.

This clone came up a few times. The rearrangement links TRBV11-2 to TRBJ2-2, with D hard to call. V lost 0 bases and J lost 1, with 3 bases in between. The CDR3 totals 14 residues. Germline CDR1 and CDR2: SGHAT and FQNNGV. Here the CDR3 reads CASSLDRNTGELFF. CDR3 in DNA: TGTGCCAGCAGCTTAGATCGGAACACCGGGGAGCTGTTTTTT. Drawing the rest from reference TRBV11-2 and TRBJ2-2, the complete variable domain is EAGVAQSPRYKIIEKRQSVAFWCNPISGHATLYWYQQILGQGPKLLIQFQNNGVVDDSQLPKDRFSAERLKGVDSTLKIQPAKLEDSAVYLCASSLDRNTGELFFGEGSRLTVL.

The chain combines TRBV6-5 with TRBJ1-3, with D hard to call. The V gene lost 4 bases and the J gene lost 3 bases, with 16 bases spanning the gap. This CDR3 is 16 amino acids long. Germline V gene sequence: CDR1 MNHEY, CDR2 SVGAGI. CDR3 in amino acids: CASSSPRRHVGNTIYF. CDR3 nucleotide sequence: TGTGCCAGCAGTTCTCCCCGTAGACACGTTGGAAACACCATATATTTT.

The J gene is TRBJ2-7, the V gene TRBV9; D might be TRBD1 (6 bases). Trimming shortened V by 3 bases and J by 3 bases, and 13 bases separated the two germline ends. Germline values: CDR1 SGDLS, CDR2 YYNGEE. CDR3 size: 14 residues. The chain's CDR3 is CASSAGTRFYEQYF. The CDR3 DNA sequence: TGTGCCAGCAGCGCCGGGACACGCTTCTACGAGCAGTACTTC.

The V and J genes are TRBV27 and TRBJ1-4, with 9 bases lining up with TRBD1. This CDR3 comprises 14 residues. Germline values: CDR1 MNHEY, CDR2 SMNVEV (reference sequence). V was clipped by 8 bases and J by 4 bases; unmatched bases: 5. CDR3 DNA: TGTGCCAGCCGTCGACAGGGGGATAATGAAAAACTGTTTTTT. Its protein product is CASRRQGDNEKLFF.

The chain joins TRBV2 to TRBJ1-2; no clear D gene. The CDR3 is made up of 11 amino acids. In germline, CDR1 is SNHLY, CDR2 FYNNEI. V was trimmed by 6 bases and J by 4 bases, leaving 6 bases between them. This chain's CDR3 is CASRRGYGYTF. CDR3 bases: TGTGCCAGCAGACGAGGCTATGGCTACACCTTC.

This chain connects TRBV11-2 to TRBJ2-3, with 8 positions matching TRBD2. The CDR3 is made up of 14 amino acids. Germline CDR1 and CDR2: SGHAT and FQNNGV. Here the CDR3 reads CATPSGPDPDTQYF. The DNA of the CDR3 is TGTGCTACACCTAGCGGGCCAGACCCAGATACGCAGTATTTT.

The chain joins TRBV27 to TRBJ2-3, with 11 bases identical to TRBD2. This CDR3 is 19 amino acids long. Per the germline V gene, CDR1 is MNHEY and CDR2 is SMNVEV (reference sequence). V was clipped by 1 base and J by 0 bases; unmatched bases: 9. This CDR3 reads CASSLFSPLAGESTDTQYF. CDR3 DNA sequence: TGTGCCAGCAGTTTATTCAGCCCACTAGCGGGGGAAAGCACAGATACGCAGTATTTT.

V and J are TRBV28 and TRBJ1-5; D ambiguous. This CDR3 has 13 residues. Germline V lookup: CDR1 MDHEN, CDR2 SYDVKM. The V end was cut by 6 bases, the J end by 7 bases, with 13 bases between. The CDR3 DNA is TGTGCCAGCAGGGGGAGCAGGCACCAGCCCCAGCATTTT. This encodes CASRGSRHQPQHF.

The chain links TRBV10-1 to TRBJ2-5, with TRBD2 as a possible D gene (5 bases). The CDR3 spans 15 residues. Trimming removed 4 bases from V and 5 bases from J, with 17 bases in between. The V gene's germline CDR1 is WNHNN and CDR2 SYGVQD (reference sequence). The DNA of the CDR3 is TGCGCCAGCAGTGCAGTTTGGTCCGGGATTGAGACCCAGTACTTC. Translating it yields CASSAVWSGIETQYF.

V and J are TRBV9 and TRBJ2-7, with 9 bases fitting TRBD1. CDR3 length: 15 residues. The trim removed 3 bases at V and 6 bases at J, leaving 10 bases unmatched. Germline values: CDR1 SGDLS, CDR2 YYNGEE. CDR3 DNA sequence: TGTGCCAGCAGCGGGCCGGGACAGGGATCCATCGAGCAGTACTTC. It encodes CASSGPGQGSIEQYF.

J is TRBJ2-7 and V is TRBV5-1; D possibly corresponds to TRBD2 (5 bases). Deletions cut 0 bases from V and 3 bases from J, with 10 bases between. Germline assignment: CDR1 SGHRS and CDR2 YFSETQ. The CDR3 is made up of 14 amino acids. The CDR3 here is CASSLVVGSYEQYF. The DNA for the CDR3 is TGCGCCAGCAGCTTGGTCGTTGGGAGCTACGAGCAGTACTTC.